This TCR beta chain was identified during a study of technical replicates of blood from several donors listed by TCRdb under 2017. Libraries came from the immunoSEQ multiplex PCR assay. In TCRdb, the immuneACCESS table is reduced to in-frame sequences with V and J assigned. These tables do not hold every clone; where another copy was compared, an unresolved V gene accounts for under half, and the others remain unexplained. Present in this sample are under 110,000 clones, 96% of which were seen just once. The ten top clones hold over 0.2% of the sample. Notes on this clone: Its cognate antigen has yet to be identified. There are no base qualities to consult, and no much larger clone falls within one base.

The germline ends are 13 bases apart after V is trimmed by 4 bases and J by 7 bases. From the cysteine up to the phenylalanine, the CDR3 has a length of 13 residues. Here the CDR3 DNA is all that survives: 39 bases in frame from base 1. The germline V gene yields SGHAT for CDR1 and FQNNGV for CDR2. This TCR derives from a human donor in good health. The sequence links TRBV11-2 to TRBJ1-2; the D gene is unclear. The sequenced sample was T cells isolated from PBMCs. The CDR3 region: CASSSITIFGYTF. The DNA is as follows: TGTGCCAGCAGCTCTATTACCATTTTTGGCTACACCTTC.